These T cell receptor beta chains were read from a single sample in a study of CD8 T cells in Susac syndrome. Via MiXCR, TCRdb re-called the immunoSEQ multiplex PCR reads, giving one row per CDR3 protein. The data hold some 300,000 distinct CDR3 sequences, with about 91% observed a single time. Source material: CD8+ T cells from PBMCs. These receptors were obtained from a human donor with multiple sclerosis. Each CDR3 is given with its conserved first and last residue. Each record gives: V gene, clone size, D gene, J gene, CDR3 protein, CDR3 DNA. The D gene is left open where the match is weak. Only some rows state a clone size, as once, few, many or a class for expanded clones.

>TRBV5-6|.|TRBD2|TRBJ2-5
CASSSRIAGTETQYF
TGTGCCAGCAGCAGCCGGATAGCGGGAACGGAGACCCAGTACTTC
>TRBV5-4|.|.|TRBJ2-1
CASSLPGRHNEQFF
TGTGCCAGCAGCTTACCAGGTCGGCACAATGAGCAGTTCTTC
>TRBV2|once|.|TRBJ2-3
CASSGHGADTQYF
TGTGCCAGCAGTGGCCACGGAGCAGATACGCAGTATTTT
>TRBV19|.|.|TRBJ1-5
CASSPRGAVDYQPQHF
TGTGCCAGTAGTCCGCGGGGGGCCGTAGACTATCAGCCCCAGCATTTT
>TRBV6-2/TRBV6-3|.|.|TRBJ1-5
CASSWEKGQPQHF
TGTGCCAGCAGTTGGGAAAAGGGGCAGCCCCAGCATTTT
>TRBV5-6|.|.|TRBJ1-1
CASSSELENTEAFF
TGTGCCAGCAGCTCCGAGTTGGAGAACACTGAAGCTTTCTTT
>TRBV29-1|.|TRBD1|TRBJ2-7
CSVDSGTGFGEQYF
TGCAGCGTTGACTCCGGGACAGGGTTTGGCGAGCAGTACTTC
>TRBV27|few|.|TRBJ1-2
CASSLGENYGYTF
TGTGCCAGCAGTTTAGGGGAAAACTATGGCTACACCTTC
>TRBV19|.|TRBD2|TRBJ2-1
CASSMLAGAYNEQFF
TGTGCCAGTAGTATGTTAGCGGGAGCCTACAATGAGCAGTTCTTC
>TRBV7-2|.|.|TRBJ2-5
CASSVSPGLQETQYF
TGTGCCAGCAGCGTCTCTCCGGGTCTCCAAGAGACCCAGTACTTC
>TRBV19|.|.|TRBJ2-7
CASSIVDSYEQYF
TGTGCCAGTAGTATAGTTGACTCCTACGAGCAGTACTTC
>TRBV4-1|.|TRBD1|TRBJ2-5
CASSLGQGGRETQYF
TGCGCCAGCAGCCTCGGACAGGGAGGCCGTGAGACCCAGTACTTC
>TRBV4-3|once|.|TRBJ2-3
CASSQDPLAPGPDTQYF
TGCGCCAGCAGCCAAGATCCCCTAGCCCCGGGACCAGATACGCAGTATTTT
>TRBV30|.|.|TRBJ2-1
CAWSVLRSYNEQFF
TGTGCCTGGAGTGTACTCCGTTCCTACAATGAGCAGTTCTTC
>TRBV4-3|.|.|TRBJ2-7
CASSQERDMHYEQYF
TGCGCCAGCAGCCAAGAAAGGGACATGCACTACGAGCAGTACTTC
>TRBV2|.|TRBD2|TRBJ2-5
CASRSGLAGARETQYF
TGTGCCAGCAGATCCGGACTAGCGGGAGCGAGGGAGACCCAGTACTTC
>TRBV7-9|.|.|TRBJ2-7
CASSLVGTHEQYF
TGTGCCAGCAGCTTAGTGGGGACTCACGAGCAGTACTTC
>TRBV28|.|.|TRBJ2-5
CASSSLLQETQYF
TGTGCCAGCAGTTCTCTTCTGCAAGAGACCCAGTACTTC
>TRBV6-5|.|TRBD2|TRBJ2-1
CASSYLAGLENEQFF
TGTGCCAGCAGTTACCTAGCGGGGTTGGAAAATGAGCAGTTCTTC
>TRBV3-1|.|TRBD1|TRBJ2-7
CASSQDRETGLYEQYF
TGTGCCAGCAGCCAAGATCGAGAGACAGGGCTCTACGAGCAGTACTTC
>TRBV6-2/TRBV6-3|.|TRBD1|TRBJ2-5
CASSPGTADQETQYF
TGTGCCAGCAGCCCCGGGACAGCCGATCAAGAGACCCAGTACTTC
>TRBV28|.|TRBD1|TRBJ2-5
CASSLRTGVISQETQYF
TGTGCCAGCAGTTTACGGACAGGAGTCATTTCCCAAGAGACCCAGTACTTC
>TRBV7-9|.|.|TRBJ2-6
CASSLGPGSGANVLTF
TGTGCCAGCAGCTTAGGCCCAGGGTCTGGGGCCAACGTCCTGACTTTC
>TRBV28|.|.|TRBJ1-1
CASNTRGMNTEAFF
TGTGCCAGCAACACCAGGGGTATGAACACTGAAGCTTTCTTT
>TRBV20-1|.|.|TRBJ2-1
CSARLPPEQFF
TGCAGTGCTAGACTGCCACCTGAGCAGTTCTTC
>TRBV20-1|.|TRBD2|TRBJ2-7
CSARDLAGAVLTFEQYF
TGCAGTGCTAGAGATCTAGCGGGGGCCGTCTTAACCTTCGAGCAGTACTTC
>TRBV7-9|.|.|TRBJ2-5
CASSLTGVQETQYF
TGTGCCAGCAGCTTAACAGGAGTCCAAGAGACCCAGTACTTC
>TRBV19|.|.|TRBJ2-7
CASQTLAGEQYF
TGTGCCAGTCAGACACTCGCGGGTGAGCAGTACTTC
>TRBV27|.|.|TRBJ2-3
CASGRVGSSRAADTQYF
TGTGCCAGCGGGCGGGTGGGCTCATCACGAGCAGCAGATACGCAGTATTTT
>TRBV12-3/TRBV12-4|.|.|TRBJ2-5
CASTDPGFGETQYF
TGTGCCAGCACCGATCCTGGGTTCGGAGAGACCCAGTACTTC
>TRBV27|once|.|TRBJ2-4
CASSPSGDSFLSDKNIQYF
TGTGCCAGCAGTCCATCGGGGGACTCCTTTTTATCTGACAAAAACATTCAGTACTTC
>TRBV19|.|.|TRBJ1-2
CASSTFSEVNYGYTF
TGTGCCAGTTCCACTTTCTCGGAGGTTAACTATGGCTACACCTTC
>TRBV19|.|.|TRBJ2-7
CASSPTDRYEQYF
TGTGCCAGTAGTCCAACGGACCGCTACGAGCAGTACTTC
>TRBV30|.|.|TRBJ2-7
CAWKPGAAEQYF
TGTGCCTGGAAGCCGGGGGCGGCCGAGCAGTACTTC
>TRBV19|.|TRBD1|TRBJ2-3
CASSTRRGTGWTDTQYF
TGTGCCAGTAGTACCCGTCGAGGGACAGGATGGACAGATACGCAGTATTTT
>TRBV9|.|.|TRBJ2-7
CASSVGDMGHYEQYF
TGTGCCAGCAGCGTAGGTGATATGGGGCATTACGAGCAGTACTTC
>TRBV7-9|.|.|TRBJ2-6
CASRNLSSGANVLTF
TGTGCCAGCAGAAACTTGAGCTCTGGGGCCAACGTCCTGACTTTC
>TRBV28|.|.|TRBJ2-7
CASSEDSDYEQYF
TGTGCCAGCAGTGAGGACAGTGATTACGAGCAGTACTTC
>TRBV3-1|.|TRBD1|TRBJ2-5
CASTLGQGLGETQYF
TGTGCCAGCACCCTGGGACAGGGATTGGGGGAGACCCAGTACTTC
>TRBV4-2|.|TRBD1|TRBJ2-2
CASSHPGTAEDTGELFF
TGTGCCAGCAGCCACCCCGGGACAGCCGAGGACACCGGGGAGCTGTTTTTT
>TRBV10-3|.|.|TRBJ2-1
CAAQGFTNGEQFF
TGTGCCGCACAGGGTTTTACCAATGGTGAGCAGTTCTTC